The present TCR beta chain was sequenced within a study of blood T cells in healthy people across ages. The study's findings and limits: Unknown donor CMV status possibly confounded expanded clonotype changes.

V lost 8 bases and J 3 bases, leaving 11 bases between the germline ends. The CDR3 contains 12 residues. Germline-derived CDR1 and CDR2 are SNHLY and FYNNEI. The count of this clonotype is one. Its antigen is currently unknown. A second PCR, run for about 6 to 12 cycles, used a sample-barcoded 5' primer plus a J-beta primer mix. The template-switch adaptor was a 5' adaptor with 12 random nucleotides. It tagged each cDNA molecule. TCRdb recomputed calls from the 5' RACE reads with MiXCR, one row per CDR3 protein. The table shows hundreds of thousands of distinct CDR3 sequences, with under 30% occurring only once. No fewer than 6 million PBMCs went into each sample. Per sample, at least 5 micrograms of total RNA were extracted.

The sequence was obtained from a woman aged 80 or over in good health. V usage is TRBV2 and J usage is TRBJ2-7; D gene unclear. The sequenced sample consisted of blood. The CDR3 protein is CASGSHLYEQYF. In DNA form, the CDR3 reads TGTGCCAGCGGTTCACACCTCTACGAGCAGTACTTC.